Included here is one T cell receptor beta chain sequence, with context. Its antigen is undetermined. These data originate in a study of blood T cells in healthy people across ages. Study outcomes and limitations: No conclusive comparison of naive versus antigen-experienced cells was possible with unsorted PBMCs. Higher diversity and more naive CD4+ cells were features of long-lived donors, compared to aged donors.

Germline lookup yields CDR1 MNHNY and CDR2 SVGAGI (reference sequence). The CDR3 length is 15 residues. V dropped 6 bases and J dropped 3; count of bases not matched to a gene: 8. With a J-beta primer mix and a sample-barcoded 5' primer, a second PCR ran about 6 to 11 cycles. Carrying 12 random nucleotides, a template-switch adaptor labeled each individual cDNA molecule. Each CDR3 protein is one row after TCRdb ran MiXCR on the 5' RACE reads. The sample carries roughly 1.7 million distinct CDR3 sequences, about 35% recorded once. The chain recombines TRBV6-6 with TRBJ1-5; 7 positions match TRBD1. Specimen: blood. The source is a woman aged 25 to 39 in good health. The CDR3 sequence is CASRDLQGVNQPQHF. CDR3 sequence (DNA): TGTGCCAGCAGGGATTTGCAGGGGGTCAATCAGCCCCAGCATTTT.